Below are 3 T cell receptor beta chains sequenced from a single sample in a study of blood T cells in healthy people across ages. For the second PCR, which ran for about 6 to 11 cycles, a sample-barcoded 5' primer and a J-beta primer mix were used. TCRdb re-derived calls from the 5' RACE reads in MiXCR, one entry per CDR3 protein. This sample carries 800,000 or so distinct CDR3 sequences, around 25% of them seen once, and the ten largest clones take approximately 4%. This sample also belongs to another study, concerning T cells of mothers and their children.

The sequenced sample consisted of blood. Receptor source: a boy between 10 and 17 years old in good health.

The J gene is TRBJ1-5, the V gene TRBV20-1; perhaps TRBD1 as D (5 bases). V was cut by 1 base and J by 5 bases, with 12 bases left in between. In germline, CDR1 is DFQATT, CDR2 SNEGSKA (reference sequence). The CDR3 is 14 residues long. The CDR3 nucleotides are TGCAGTGCTAGAGGGGGGAACAGATATCAGCCCCAGCATTTT. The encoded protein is CSARGGNRYQPQHF.

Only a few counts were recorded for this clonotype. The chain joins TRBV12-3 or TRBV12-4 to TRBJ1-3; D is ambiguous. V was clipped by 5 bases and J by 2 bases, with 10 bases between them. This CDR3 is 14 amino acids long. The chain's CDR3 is CASSIKNAGNTIYF. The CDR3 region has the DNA TGTGCCAGCAGTATAAAGAATGCTGGAAACACCATATATTTT.

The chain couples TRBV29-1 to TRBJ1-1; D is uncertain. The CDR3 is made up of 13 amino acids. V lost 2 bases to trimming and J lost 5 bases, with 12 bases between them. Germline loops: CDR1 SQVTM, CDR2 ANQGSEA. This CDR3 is CSVERRLLTEAFF. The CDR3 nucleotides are TGCAGCGTTGAAAGACGGCTATTGACTGAAGCTTTCTTT.